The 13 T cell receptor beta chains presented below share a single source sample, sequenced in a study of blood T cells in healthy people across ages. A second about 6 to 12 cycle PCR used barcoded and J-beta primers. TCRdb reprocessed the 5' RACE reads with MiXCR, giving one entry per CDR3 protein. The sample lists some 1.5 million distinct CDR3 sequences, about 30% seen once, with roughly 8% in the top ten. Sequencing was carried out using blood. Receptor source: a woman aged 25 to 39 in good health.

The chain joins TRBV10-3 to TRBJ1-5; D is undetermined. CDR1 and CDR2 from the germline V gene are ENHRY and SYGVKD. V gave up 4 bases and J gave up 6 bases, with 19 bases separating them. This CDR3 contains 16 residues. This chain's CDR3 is CAISGAAGRKGQPQHF. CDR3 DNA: TGTGCCATCAGTGGGGCGGCCGGGAGGAAAGGTCAGCCCCAGCATTTT.

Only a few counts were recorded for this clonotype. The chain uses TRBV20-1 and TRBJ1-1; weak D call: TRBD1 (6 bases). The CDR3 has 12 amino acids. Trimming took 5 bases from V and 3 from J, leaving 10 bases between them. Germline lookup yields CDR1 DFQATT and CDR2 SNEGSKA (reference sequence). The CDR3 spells CSAQRGHTEAFF. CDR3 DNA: TGCAGTGCTCAACGGGGGCACACTGAAGCTTTCTTT.

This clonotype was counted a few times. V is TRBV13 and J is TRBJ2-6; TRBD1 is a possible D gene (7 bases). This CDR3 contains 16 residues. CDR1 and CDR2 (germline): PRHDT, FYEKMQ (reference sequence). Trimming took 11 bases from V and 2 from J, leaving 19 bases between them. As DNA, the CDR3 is TGTGCCGCAGAGGAGACAGGGAGGACTGGGGCCAACGTCCTGACTTTC. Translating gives CAAEETGRTGANVLTF.

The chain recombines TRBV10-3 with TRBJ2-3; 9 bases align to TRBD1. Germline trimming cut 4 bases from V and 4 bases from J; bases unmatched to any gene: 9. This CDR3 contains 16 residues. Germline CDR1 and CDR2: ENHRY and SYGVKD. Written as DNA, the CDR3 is TGTGCCATCAGTGGCGGACAGGGGAACCCCCCAGATACGCAGTATTTT. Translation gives CAISGGQGNPPDTQYF.

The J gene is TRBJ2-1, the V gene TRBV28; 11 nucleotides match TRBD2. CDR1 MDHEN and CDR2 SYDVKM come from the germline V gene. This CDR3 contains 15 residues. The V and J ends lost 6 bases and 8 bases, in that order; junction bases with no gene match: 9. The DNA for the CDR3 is TGTGCCAGCAGCCTTAGCGGGGGGGCCGCATATGAGCAGTTCTTC. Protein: CASSLSGGAAYEQFF.

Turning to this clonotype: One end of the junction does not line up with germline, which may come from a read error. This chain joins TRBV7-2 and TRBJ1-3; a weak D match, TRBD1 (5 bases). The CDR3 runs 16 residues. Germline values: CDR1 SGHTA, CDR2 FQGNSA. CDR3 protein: CASSTGRLSSGNAIYF. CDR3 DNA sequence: TGTGCCAGCAGCACGGGACGCCTGAGCTCTGGAAACGCCATATATTTT.

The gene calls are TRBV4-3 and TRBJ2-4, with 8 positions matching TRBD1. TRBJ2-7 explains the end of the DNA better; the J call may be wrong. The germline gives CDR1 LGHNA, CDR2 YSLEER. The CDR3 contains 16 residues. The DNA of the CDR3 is TGCGCCAGCAGCCAGGGGACAGGTGGATGGATGGGCGAGCAGTACTTC. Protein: CASSQGTGGWMGEQYF.

DNA of the CDR3: TGCGCCAGCAGCCTAACGACTAGCGGGGGTAGCACAGATACGCAGTATTTT. It codes for CASSLTTSGGSTDTQYF. J is TRBJ2-3 and V is TRBV5-1, with TRBD2 identical over 12 bases. The J segment lost 0 bases and the V segment lost 4 bases, leaving 6 bases of the junction unmatched. The CDR3 is made up of 17 amino acids. The germline V gene encodes CDR1 SGHRS and CDR2 YFSETQ.

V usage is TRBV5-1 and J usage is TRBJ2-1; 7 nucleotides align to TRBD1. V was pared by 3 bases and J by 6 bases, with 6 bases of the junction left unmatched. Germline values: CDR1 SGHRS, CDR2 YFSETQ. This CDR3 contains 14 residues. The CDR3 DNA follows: TGCGCCAGCAGCTCGGACAGGCCACCCAATGAGCAGTTCTTC. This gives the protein CASSSDRPPNEQFF.

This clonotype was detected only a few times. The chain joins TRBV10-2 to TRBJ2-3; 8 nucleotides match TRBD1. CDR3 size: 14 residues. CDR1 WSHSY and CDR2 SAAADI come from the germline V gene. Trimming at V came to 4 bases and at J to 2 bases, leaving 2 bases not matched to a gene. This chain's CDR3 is CASSGTGITDTQYF. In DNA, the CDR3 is TGCGCCAGCAGTGGGACAGGGATCACAGATACGCAGTATTTT.

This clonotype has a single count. The CDR3 bases are TGTGCCTGGGGGCTATCGGGAGGCGAGCAGTACTTC. Protein: CAWGLSGGEQYF. The chain is built from TRBV30 and TRBJ2-7; 7 bases are shared with TRBD2. With V trimmed by 5 bases and J by 6 bases, 7 bases remained unmatched. The CDR3 is made up of 12 amino acids. CDR1 and CDR2 (germline): GTSNPN, SVGIG (reference sequence).

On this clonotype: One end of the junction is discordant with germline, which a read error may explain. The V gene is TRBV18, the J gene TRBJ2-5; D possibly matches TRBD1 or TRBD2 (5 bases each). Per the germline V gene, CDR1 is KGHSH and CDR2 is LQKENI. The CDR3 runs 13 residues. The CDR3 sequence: CASSPRDQGTQYF. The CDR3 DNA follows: TGTGCCAGCTCACCTCGGGACCAAGGGACCCAGTACTTC.

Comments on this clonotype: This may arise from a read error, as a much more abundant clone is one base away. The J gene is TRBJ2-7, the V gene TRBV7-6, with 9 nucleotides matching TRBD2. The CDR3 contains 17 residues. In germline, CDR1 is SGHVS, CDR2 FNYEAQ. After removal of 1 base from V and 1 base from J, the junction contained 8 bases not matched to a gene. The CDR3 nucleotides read TGTGCCAGCAGCTTAGGAGGCGAGGCGGGAGGGTCCTACGAGCAGTACTTC. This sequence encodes CASSLGGEAGGSYEQYF.